The 3 T cell receptor beta chains below all came from one sample that was sequenced in a study of cytomegalovirus exposure and HLA in healthy donors (dated by TCRdb to 2016 to 2017). To prepare the library, the immunoSEQ multiplex PCR assay was applied. A mixture of 60 forward primers for TCR Vbeta segments and 13 reverse primers for TCR Jbeta segments was used in the multiplex PCR. TCRdb stores this immuneACCESS table with in-frame sequences only. Part of the clones is absent; in the studies checked, under half of the shortfall reflects unresolved V genes, and no reason is known for the rest. Present in this sample are roughly 130,000 clones, 80% of which were seen just once. The top ten clonotypes cover roughly 4% of the sample. Sample: PBMCs. These receptors all stem from a woman in her 40s in good health and CMV-seronegative.

The chain is built from TRBV6-5 and TRBJ1-4; D uncertain. The CDR3 runs 15 residues. In germline, CDR1 is MNHEY, CDR2 SVGAGI. The germline V and J ends were trimmed by 0 bases and 3 bases, with 8 bases remaining between them. CDR3 in amino acids: CASSYSFASNEKLFF. Here the CDR3 DNA reads TGTGCCAGCAGTTACTCATTTGCGTCTAATGAAAAACTGTTTTTT.

The J gene is TRBJ2-1, the V gene TRBV7-6; the D is unclear. Between the trimmed V and J ends, which lost 1 base and 6 bases, there was a span of 7 bases. This CDR3 comprises 13 residues. From germline, CDR1 is SGHVS and CDR2 FNYEAQ. The CDR3 DNA sequence: TGTGCCAGCAGCTTAGGTAACACCAATGAGCAGTTCTTC. Its translation: CASSLGNTNEQFF. The variable domain in full, completed from reference TRBV7-6 and TRBJ2-1, reads GAGVSQSPRYKVTKRGQDVALRCDPISGHVSLYWYRQALGQGPEFLTYFNYEAQQDKSGLPNDRFSAERPEGSISTLTIQRTEQRDSAMYRCASSLGNTNEQFFGPGTRLTVL.

In the case of this clone: Other nucleotide sequences from this sample produce the same CDR3. The CDR3, as DNA: TGCGCCAGCAGCTTGGCCGGGTATTCACCCCTCCACTTT. This encodes CASSLAGYSPLHF. J is TRBJ1-6 and V is TRBV5-1; D is undetermined. Trimming pared 0 bases from V and 8 bases from J, leaving 6 bases between. Germline V gene data show CDR1 as SGHRS and CDR2 as YFSETQ. This CDR3 contains 13 residues. The full variable domain, with the rest looked up from reference TRBV5-1 and TRBJ1-6, is KAGVTQTPRYLIKTRGQQVTLSCSPISGHRSVSWYQQTPGQGLQFLFEYFSETQRNKGNFPGRFSGRQFSNSRSEMNVSTLELGDSALYLCASSLAGYSPLHFGNGTRLTVT.